The clone carrying this TCR beta chain was detected a few times. Trimming took off 0 bases at V and 0 bases at J, with 10 bases between the two ends. CDR1 is DFQATT and CDR2 is SNEGSKA in the germline V gene (reference sequence). The CDR3 loop spans 15 amino acids. This entry is derived from a study of T-cell memory formation after mild COVID-19. TCRdb used MiXCR to reprocess the 5' RACE reads, holding one entry per CDR3 protein. The sample lists 350,000 to 500,000 distinct CDR3 sequences; 15% to 25% were seen once. Sequences were obtained from PBMCs or a T cell subset sorted from them (not recorded which). This TCR derives from an adult woman who had mild COVID-19 (a few samples of this study predate the infection). Cell type and time point are not known. The chain employs TRBV20-1 and TRBJ2-3; a weak D match, TRBD1 (6 bases). CDR3 sequence reads: CSARDGTLSTDTQYF. The CDR3 DNA reads TGCAGTGCTAGAGATGGGACACTCAGCACAGATACGCAGTATTTT.